Listed below are T cell receptor beta chains from one sample, sequenced in a study of T cells in Graves' hyperthyroidism and ophthalmopathy. From the multiplex PCR reads, TCRdb called clonotypes with MiXCR, one entry per CDR3 protein. The profile shows roughly 500,000 distinct CDR3 sequences, 15% to 20% of them singletons. Sequencing was performed on blood. The receptors were sampled from a woman aged 25 to 45 with Graves' ophthalmopathy. Both conserved end residues are part of each CDR3. The order of the fields is V gene, clone size, CDR3 protein. Only some rows state a clone size, as once, few, many or a class for expanded clones.

V gene: TRBV11-3; clone size: few; CDR3 protein: CASSLEGTGDCEQYF
V gene: TRBV7-2; clone size: many; CDR3 protein: CASTGGGVNEQFF
V gene: TRBV12-3/TRBV12-4; clone size: many; CDR3 protein: CASSSTSGFTGELFF
V gene: TRBV27; clone size: NA; CDR3 protein: CASSFGQGYSNQPQHF
V gene: TRBV2; clone size: NA; CDR3 protein: CASSEIGRGEGPQHF
V gene: TRBV27; clone size: NA; CDR3 protein: CASGLAADYNEQFF
V gene: TRBV2; clone size: many; CDR3 protein: CASVRLSGTEAFF
V gene: TRBV12-3/TRBV12-4; clone size: many; CDR3 protein: CASSLIAGTSDYEQYF
V gene: TRBV12-5; clone size: NA; CDR3 protein: CASGRGDSYQETQYF
V gene: TRBV5-8; clone size: NA; CDR3 protein: CASSVKTEKLFF
V gene: TRBV18; clone size: many; CDR3 protein: CASSQDRVISEAFF
V gene: TRBV28; clone size: NA; CDR3 protein: CAGSLAGSTETQYF
V gene: TRBV28; clone size: NA; CDR3 protein: CASSGPRETREQYF
V gene: TRBV4-3; clone size: few; CDR3 protein: CASSQLAGVHEQFF
V gene: TRBV20-1; clone size: NA; CDR3 protein: CSATKDSSSYNEQFF
V gene: TRBV19; clone size: NA; CDR3 protein: CASSIQGAPEDEQYF
V gene: TRBV6-1; clone size: many; CDR3 protein: CASSAPGEQYF
V gene: TRBV20-1; clone size: NA; CDR3 protein: CSARRITDTQYF
V gene: TRBV2; clone size: NA; CDR3 protein: CASSEAAHSGINEKLFF
V gene: TRBV6-1; clone size: NA; CDR3 protein: CASSGGGPTIYNEQFF
V gene: TRBV5-1; clone size: NA; CDR3 protein: CASSVLAGGPNEQFF
V gene: TRBV29-1; clone size: many; CDR3 protein: CSVVPDVNEKLFF
V gene: TRBV19; clone size: NA; CDR3 protein: CASSFGTQRSTDTQYF
V gene: TRBV5-4; clone size: few; CDR3 protein: CASSLATRGSSGANVLTF
V gene: TRBV7-6; clone size: NA; CDR3 protein: CASSLGGLAGVREQYF